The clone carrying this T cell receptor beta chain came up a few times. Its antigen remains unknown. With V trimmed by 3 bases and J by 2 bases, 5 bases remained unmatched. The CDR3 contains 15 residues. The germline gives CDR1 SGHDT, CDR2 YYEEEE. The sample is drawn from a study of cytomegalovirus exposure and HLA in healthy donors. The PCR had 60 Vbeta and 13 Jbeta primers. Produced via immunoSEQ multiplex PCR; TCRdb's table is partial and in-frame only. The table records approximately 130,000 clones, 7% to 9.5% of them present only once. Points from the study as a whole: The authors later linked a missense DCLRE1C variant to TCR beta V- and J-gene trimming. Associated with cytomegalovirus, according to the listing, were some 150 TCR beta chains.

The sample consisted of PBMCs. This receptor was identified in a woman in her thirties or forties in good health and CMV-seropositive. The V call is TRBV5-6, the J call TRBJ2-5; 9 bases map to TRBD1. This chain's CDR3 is CASSSGTGRQETQYF. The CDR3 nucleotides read TGTGCCAGCAGCTCCGGGACAGGGCGGCAAGAGACCCAGTACTTC.